The 13 T cell receptor beta chains reported below all come from one sample, sequenced in a study of T-cell reconstitution after alpha-beta-depleted transplantation in children. A TCRbeta library incorporating unique molecular identifiers was prepared. MiXCR, run by TCRdb on the PCR reads, gives a single entry per CDR3 protein. The data hold fewer than 250,000 distinct CDR3 sequences, with approximately 8.9% observed a single time. Sequences were derived from PBMCs, mostly from graft donor cells, sampled 180 days after TCRalphabeta/CD19-depleted stem cell transplant. The receptors were gathered from a male patient aged 10-17 years who had a stem cell transplant for acute lymphoblastic leukemia, so the T cells may come from the graft donor.

The chain is built from TRBV19 and TRBJ1-5, with TRBD1 matching over 9 bases. Germline loops: CDR1 LNHDA, CDR2 SQIVND (reference sequence). The ends lost 3 bases at V and 7 bases at J; junction bases unmatched: 13. The length of the CDR3 is 17 residues. Here the CDR3 reads CASSMLGTGLFQQPQHF. CDR3 DNA sequence: TGTGCCAGTAGTATGCTTGGGACAGGGCTGTTTCAGCAGCCCCAGCATTTT. The entire variable domain, with the rest obtained from reference TRBV19 and TRBJ1-5, is as follows: DGGITQSPKYLFRKEGQNVTLSCEQNLNHDAMYWYRQDPGQGLRLIYYSQIVNDFQKGDIAEGYSVSREKKESFPLTVTSAQKNPTAFYLCASSMLGTGLFQQPQHFGDGTRLSIL.

This clonotype turned up a few times. The chain uses TRBV23-1 and TRBJ1-5, with D unresolved. TRBV23-1 is known as an ORF, though its function is uncertain. This CDR3 region has 14 residues. The CDR3 DNA sequence: TGCTACCACCATTGGTCGGGCAGCAATCAGCCCCAGCATTTT. It codes for CYHHWSGSNQPQHF.

At least ten counts were recorded for this clonotype. This chain links TRBV28 with TRBJ1-5; maybe TRBD1 (5 bases). V lost 2 bases, J lost 4 bases, and 12 bases lay in between. The germline V gene encodes CDR1 MDHEN and CDR2 SYDVKM. CDR3 length equals 15 residues. CDR3 nucleotide sequence: TGTGCCAGCAGTTTAATGGGGGGTGAGAATCAGCCCCAGCATTTT. Translating gives CASSLMGGENQPQHF.

This clonotype showed up many times. The chain is built from TRBV29-1 and TRBJ2-1; D possibly corresponds to TRBD2 (6 bases). Germline V gene sequence: CDR1 SQVTM, CDR2 ANQGSEA. The CDR3 sequence is 12 residues long. V lost 6 bases and J lost 4, with 10 bases in between. DNA for the CDR3: TGCAGCGTGGGGGAGGCGTACAATGAGCAGTTCTTC. Protein product: CSVGEAYNEQFF.

The V call is TRBV19, the J call TRBJ2-6; maybe TRBD1 (5 bases). The CDR3 runs 16 residues. Trimming took 4 bases from V and 0 from J, leaving 10 bases between them. Germline CDR1 and CDR2: LNHDA and SQIVND (reference sequence). CDR3 nucleotide sequence: TGTGCCAGTAGTAGCGGACACTTCTCTGGGGCCAACGTCCTGACTTTC. Translation gives CASSSGHFSGANVLTF. Filled out from reference TRBV19 and TRBJ2-6, the complete variable domain reads DGGITQSPKYLFRKEGQNVTLSCEQNLNHDAMYWYRQDPGQGLRLIYYSQIVNDFQKGDIAEGYSVSREKKESFPLTVTSAQKNPTAFYLCASSSGHFSGANVLTFGAGSRLTVL.

This chain uses TRBV12-3 or TRBV12-4 with TRBJ1-5; 12 bases fit TRBD1. The CDR3 runs 19 residues. CDR3 in amino acids: CTISLGPGDRGHSNQPQHF. The CDR3 DNA reads TGTACCATCAGTTTAGGCCCCGGGGACAGGGGGCATAGCAATCAGCCCCAGCATTTT.

This clonotype was recorded at least ten times. The chain combines TRBV27 with TRBJ2-2; D gene unclear. This CDR3 has 16 residues. Germline CDR1 is MNHEY and CDR2 is SMNVEV (reference sequence). The V gene lost 3 bases and the J gene lost 4 bases, with 15 bases spanning the gap. The DNA for the CDR3 is TGTGCCAGCAGTTTTATAGGGTCGTTGGGCACCGGGGAGCTGTTTTTT. Translation: CASSFIGSLGTGELFF.

This clonotype appeared many times. CDR3 sequence (DNA): TGTGCCAGCAGCCTCGGGACTAGCGACCACAATGAGCAGTTCTTC. It is translated as CASSLGTSDHNEQFF. V and J are TRBV7-3 and TRBJ2-1; 10 bases fit TRBD2. Trimming removed 5 bases from V and 5 bases from J; junction bases left unmatched: 6. Germline V gene sequence: CDR1 SGHTA, CDR2 FQGTGA. The CDR3 has 15 amino acids.

This clonotype has a count of ten or more. V usage is TRBV28 and J usage is TRBJ1-2, with D hard to call. V was shortened by 5 bases and J by 5 bases, with 6 bases between the two germline ends. From germline, CDR1 is MDHEN and CDR2 SYDVKM. The CDR3 totals 11 residues. Here the CDR3 DNA reads TGTGCCAGCAGTACGCATTATGGCTACACCTTC. Protein product: CASSTHYGYTF.

This clonotype was seen repeatedly, ten times or more. This chain uses TRBV12-3 or TRBV12-4 with TRBJ1-1, with TRBD1 identical over 7 bases. The V gene end was trimmed by 5 bases and the J gene end by 1 base; junction bases not matched to a gene: 4. The CDR3 sequence is 14 residues long. This CDR3 reads CASSTHRGNTEAFF. The CDR3 DNA sequence: TGTGCCAGCAGTACACACAGGGGGAACACTGAAGCTTTCTTT.

This clonotype was observed many times. The rearrangement joins TRBV7-8 to TRBJ2-1; 10 bases map to TRBD2. This CDR3 region has 14 residues. Germline CDR1 reads SGHVS; CDR2 reads FQNEAQ. V was clipped by 5 bases and J by 8 bases; unmatched bases: 6. The CDR3 reads CASSRGLAEYEQFF. The CDR3 DNA reads as TGTGCCAGCAGCCGCGGACTAGCGGAGTATGAGCAGTTCTTC.

Many counts were recorded for this clonotype. V gene TRBV3-1 combines with J gene TRBJ2-7; D is unresolved. Deletions cut 1 base from V and 0 bases from J, with 10 bases between. The CDR3 totals 15 residues. CDR1 and CDR2 from the germline V gene are LGHDT and YNNKEL (reference sequence). The CDR3 reads CASSQVRTFSYEQYF. CDR3 in DNA: TGTGCCAGCAGCCAAGTCAGGACCTTCTCCTACGAGCAGTACTTC.

In this sample, this clonotype turned up many times. The V gene is TRBV6-5, the J gene TRBJ1-5, with TRBD1 matching 7 bases. Per germline, CDR1 MNHEY and CDR2 SVGAGI. This CDR3 is 15 amino acids long. V was pared by 5 bases and J by 3 bases, with 7 bases of the junction left unmatched. CDR3 nucleotides: TGTGCCAGCAGTCTTACAGGGGTACACAATCAGCCCCAGCATTTT. Its protein is CASSLTGVHNQPQHF.